The 15 T cell receptor beta chains given below trace back to one sample, sequenced in a study of regulatory T cells in long-lasting Graves disease. With iRepertoire HTBI primers and Arm-PCR of CDR3 regions, TCR beta libraries were built. A single record per CDR3 protein comes from TCRdb applying MiXCR to the multiplex PCR reads. The top ten hold 20% to 25% of the sample, which has approximately 350,000 distinct CDR3 sequences, around 15% seen once. Sample time point: newly diagnosed GD, antithyroid drugs for less than 3 months. RNA isolated from PBMCs was used to make the TCR library. A further study also used this sample, focusing on T cells in Graves' hyperthyroidism and ophthalmopathy.

This specimen was peripheral blood mononuclear cells (PBMCs), taken at new diagnosis, from a patient treated with antithyroid drugs. These receptors originate from a woman between 18 and 29 years old with Graves disease.

This chain links TRBV3-1 with TRBJ1-2, with D perhaps matching TRBD1 (5 bases). Germline V lookup: CDR1 LGHDT, CDR2 YNNKEL (reference sequence). This CDR3 contains 16 residues. V lost 0 bases to trimming and J lost 5 bases, with 16 bases between them. The DNA for the CDR3 is TGTGCCAGCAGCCAAGACTATACAGGTTTCCCATATGGCTACACCTTC. Translated, it gives CASSQDYTGFPYGYTF. Full variable domain (outside the CDR3, taken from reference TRBV3-1 and TRBJ1-2): DTAVSQTPKYLVTQMGNDKSIKCEQNLGHDTMYWYKQDSKKFLKIMFSYNNKELIINETVPNRFSPKSPDKAHLNLHINSLELGDSAVYFCASSQDYTGFPYGYTFGSGTRLTVV.

The V and J genes are TRBV29-1 and TRBJ2-2; no reliable D call. The CDR3 consists of 13 residues. V lost 6 bases, J lost 6 bases, and 14 bases lay in between. Germline V gene data show CDR1 as SQVTM and CDR2 as ANQGSEA. The CDR3 loop reads CSVVVGRSGELFF. In nucleotides, the CDR3 is TGCAGCGTAGTCGTCGGTAGATCCGGGGAGCTGTTTTTT.

Ten or more counts support this clonotype. The chain uses TRBV11-3 and TRBJ2-1, with unresolved D. Per the germline V gene, CDR1 is SGHNT and CDR2 is YENEEA. V lost 1 base and J 5 bases, leaving 3 bases between the germline ends. The length of the CDR3 is 12 residues. CDR3 nucleotides: TGTGCCAGCAGCTTAGCCCACAATGAGCAGTTCTTC. This encodes CASSLAHNEQFF.

This clonotype has ten or more counts. In DNA form, the CDR3 reads TGTGCCAGCAGCCTTGGGACTAGCGGGAGAAGGGAGACCCAGTACTTC. Protein product: CASSLGTSGRRETQYF. This rearrangement joins TRBV7-8 to TRBJ2-5, with TRBD2 identical over 14 bases. The V gene's germline CDR1 is SGHVS and CDR2 FQNEAQ. The CDR3 totals 16 residues. V gave up 5 bases and J gave up 5 bases; unmatched junction bases: 7. The full variable domain, its missing parts supplied by reference TRBV7-8 and TRBJ2-5, is GAGVSQSPRYKVAKRGQDVALRCDPISGHVSLFWYQQALGQGPEFLTYFQNEAQLDKSGLPSDRFFAERPEGSVSTLKIQRTQQEDSAVYLCASSLGTSGRRETQYFGPGTRLLVL.

This clonotype was counted many times. The V gene is TRBV20-1, the J gene TRBJ2-7; 9 bases align to TRBD2. Germline V lookup: CDR1 DFQATT, CDR2 SNEGSKA (reference sequence). This CDR3 has 15 residues. Trimming at V came to 0 bases and at J to 4 bases, leaving 7 bases not matched to a gene. CDR3 in DNA: TGCAGTGCTAGAGATCCCGCGGGGGGGGGTTACGAGCAGTACTTC. Its protein is CSARDPAGGGYEQYF.

This clonotype was recorded at least ten times. The rearrangement links TRBV15 to TRBJ2-1; D might be TRBD2 (5 bases). The CDR3 contains 15 residues. Germline values: CDR1 LNHNV, CDR2 YYDKDF (reference sequence). V was clipped by 0 bases and J by 4 bases, with 10 bases between them. CDR3 nucleotides: TGTGCCACCAGCAGAGAAAAGGAGGCATACAATGAGCAGTTCTTC. It translates to CATSREKEAYNEQFF.

This chain uses TRBV10-1 with TRBJ1-1; TRBD1 matches 7 bases. V gave up 6 bases and J gave up 5 bases; unmatched junction bases: 6. The CDR3 extends over 13 amino acids. CDR1 WNHNN and CDR2 SYGVQD come from the germline V gene (reference sequence). CDR3 residues: CASSGQVGTEAFF. The CDR3 DNA reads as TGCGCCAGCAGCGGACAGGTTGGGACTGAAGCTTTCTTT.

This clonotype has a handful of counts. This sequence joins TRBV6-2 or TRBV6-3 and TRBJ1-4; the D is unclear. With 0 bases removed from V and 4 bases from J, the gap between germline ends came to 18 bases. Germline V gene sequence: CDR1 MNHEY, CDR2 SVGEGT. The CDR3 consists of 18 residues. CDR3 sequence: CASSYSLGPRHYNEKLFF. DNA of the CDR3: TGTGCCAGCAGTTACTCTCTAGGGCCAAGACACTATAATGAAAAACTGTTTTTT.

This clonotype was detected a few times. The chain uses TRBV15 and TRBJ1-1; D gene ambiguous. Germline lookup yields CDR1 LNHNV and CDR2 YYDKDF (reference sequence). The germline V and J ends were trimmed by 0 bases and 11 bases, with 10 bases remaining between them. This CDR3 has 12 residues. DNA of the CDR3: TGTGCCACCAGCAGAGATAATCAGGTCGCTTTCTTT. Its translation is CATSRDNQVAFF.

This clonotype was seen just once. A single base separates this from a much larger clone, so it may be a read error. The rearrangement joins TRBV18 to TRBJ2-2; the D gene is possibly TRBD2 (5 bases). CDR3 length equals 13 residues. Trimming cost V 6 bases and J 9 bases, with 14 bases left between them. The germline V gene encodes CDR1 KGHSH and CDR2 LQKENI. The CDR3 nucleotides are TGTGCCAGCTCCCCAACGGAGGCCAGGGAGCTGTTTTTT. This codes for CASSPTEARELFF.

In this sample, this clonotype turned up a few times. This sequence joins TRBV4-2 and TRBJ2-2; D is undetermined. Trimming removed 2 bases at V and 0 bases at J, with 7 bases between. The CDR3 is made up of 15 amino acids. Germline V lookup: CDR1 LGHNA, CDR2 YNFKEQ. Here the CDR3 reads CASSQNGPNTGELFF. DNA for the CDR3: TGTGCCAGCAGCCAAAACGGGCCGAACACCGGGGAGCTGTTTTTT.

This clonotype was counted many times. V gene TRBV15 combines with J gene TRBJ2-4; 8 nucleotides agree with TRBD1. This CDR3 contains 16 residues. Trimming took 0 bases from V and 1 from J; bases not matched to a gene: 2. In germline, CDR1 is LNHNV, CDR2 YYDKDF (reference sequence). In DNA, the CDR3 is TGTGCCACCAGCAGAGACAGGGGGCTGGCCAAAAACATTCAGTACTTC. As protein: CATSRDRGLAKNIQYF.

This clonotype was recorded at least ten times. V is TRBV3-1 and J is TRBJ2-7; D gene ambiguous. CDR1 LGHDT and CDR2 YNNKEL come from the germline V gene (reference sequence). V lost 5 bases to trimming and J lost 0 bases, with 8 bases between them. CDR3 length: 13 amino acids. This chain's CDR3 is CASSDLSSYEQYF. The CDR3 nucleotides are TGTGCCAGCAGCGATCTTAGCTCCTACGAGCAGTACTTC.

This clonotype was counted between two and nine times. The V and J genes are TRBV12-5 and TRBJ2-4; perhaps TRBD1 as D (5 bases). CDR3 length equals 17 residues. V lost 3 bases and J lost 2, with 17 bases in between. CDR1 is LGHNT, CDR2 FRNRAP, per germline. The chain's CDR3 is CASGLETRVRTKNIQYF. The CDR3 region has the DNA TGTGCTAGTGGTTTAGAGACCAGGGTACGGACCAAAAACATTCAGTACTTC.

This clonotype showed up many times. J is TRBJ1-6 and V is TRBV28; no firm D call. CDR3 length equals 17 residues. Germline CDR1 is MDHEN and CDR2 is SYDVKM. V was clipped by 4 bases and J by 4 bases, with 17 bases between them. The CDR3 nucleotides are TGTGCCAGCAGTTCAACGCAGATAGGGTCTTATAATTCACCCCTCCACTTT. It encodes CASSSTQIGSYNSPLHF.